Below, 17 T cell receptor beta chains from the same sample are listed, as sequenced in a study of blood T cell repertoires in COVID-19 (dated by TCRdb to the early 2020s). The library was produced with the immunoSEQ multiplex PCR assay. Here the immuneACCESS table is served through TCRdb, limited to in-frame sequences with V and J called. Missing clones are a known gap in these copies; in checked studies unresolved V genes cover under half, and the rest lacks a known reason. A total of some 330,000 clones appear in this sample, roughly 90% of them only once. About 2% of the sample goes to the ten largest clones. Input material: peripheral blood. The source is a woman aged 30 to 39 with COVID-19, enrolled during active disease.

The rearrangement joins TRBV19 to TRBJ2-4, with 9 bases aligning to TRBD1. Germline trimming cut 6 bases from V and 6 bases from J; bases unmatched to any gene: 9. The V gene's germline CDR1 is LNHDA and CDR2 SQIVND (reference sequence). The length of the CDR3 is 15 residues. Here the CDR3 DNA reads TGTGCCAGTAGCCCGACAGGGGGTTTTGTAAACATTCAGTACTTC. Encoded protein: CASSPTGGFVNIQYF. The full variable domain, in which reference TRBV19 and TRBJ2-4 provide the parts outside the CDR3, is DGGITQSPKYLFRKEGQNVTLSCEQNLNHDAMYWYRQDPGQGLRLIYYSQIVNDFQKGDIAEGYSVSREKKESFPLTVTSAQKNPTAFYLCASSPTGGFVNIQYFGAGTRLSVL.

This clone was observed a single time. The chain combines TRBV3-1 (or the pseudogene TRBV3-2) with TRBJ1-2; D remains unclear. CDR3 length: 15 amino acids. The V end lost 1 base, the J end lost 2 bases, and 11 bases lay between the germline ends. Per the germline V gene, CDR1 is LGHDT and CDR2 is YNNKEL (reference sequence). CDR3 residues: CASSQVRVANYGYTF. DNA of the CDR3: TGTGCCAGCAGCCAAGTGAGGGTTGCCAACTATGGCTACACCTTC.

V gene TRBV2 combines with J gene TRBJ2-7; D possibly corresponds to TRBD2 (5 bases). Germline V gene sequence: CDR1 SNHLY, CDR2 FYNNEI. The ends were cut back, 8 bases at V and 0 bases at J, with 26 bases in the middle. The CDR3 runs 18 residues. The CDR3 spells CASQMRANIALSSYEQYF. The CDR3 nucleotides are TGTGCCAGCCAAATGCGGGCTAATATAGCGTTGAGCTCCTACGAGCAGTACTTC.

This chain connects TRBV28 to TRBJ2-7, with a tentative D call TRBD1 (6 bases). V was cut by 8 bases and J by 3 bases, with 8 bases left in between. Germline V gene sequence: CDR1 MDHEN, CDR2 SYDVKM. The CDR3 is made up of 11 amino acids. Written as DNA, the CDR3 is TGTGCCAGCTCGGACAGCTACGAGCAGTACGTC. Translating it yields CASSDSYEQYV.

The chain uses TRBV6-4 and TRBJ1-6; unclear D gene. Trimming pared 8 bases from V and 8 bases from J, leaving 13 bases between. The CDR3 covers 13 residues. Per germline, CDR1 MRHNA and CDR2 SNTAGT. The CDR3 region is CASSNYPDSPLHF. The CDR3 DNA reads TGTGCCAGCTCAAACTACCCGGATTCACCCCTCCACTTT.

The CDR3 loop reads CASSFKAPYNEQFF. The CDR3 bases are TGTGCCAGCAGCTTTAAAGCGCCCTACAATGAGCAGTTCTTC. The V call is TRBV5-5, the J call TRBJ2-1; no firm D call. The germline gives CDR1 SGHKS, CDR2 YYEKEE (reference sequence). The length of the CDR3 is 14 residues. Trimming removed 2 bases from V and 2 bases from J, with 8 bases in between.

As for this clone: A clone one base away is much larger, so this may be a read error. This chain uses TRBV5-5 with TRBJ1-6; 9 bases align to TRBD1. The CDR3 has 14 residues. V trimming: 4 bases; J trimming: 5 bases; junction bases outside the gene matches: 1. Germline values: CDR1 SGHKS, CDR2 YYEKEE (reference sequence). CDR3 DNA sequence: TGTGCCAGCAGCAGGACAGGGGATAATTCACCCCTCCACTTT. Its protein is CASSRTGDNSPLHF.

This clone showed up just once. The rearrangement joins TRBV2 to TRBJ1-2; D is undetermined. CDR1 and CDR2 from the germline V gene are SNHLY and FYNNEI. This CDR3 contains 12 residues. Trimming stripped 6 bases from V and 2 bases from J, with 7 bases between. The DNA of the CDR3 is TGTGCCAGCAGGACTCGGAACTATGGCTACACCTTC. Protein product: CASRTRNYGYTF.

The chain combines TRBV3-1 (or the pseudogene TRBV3-2) with TRBJ2-2; unclear D gene. Trimming took 0 bases from V and 9 from J, leaving 5 bases between them. The CDR3 has 12 residues. Germline V gene sequence: CDR1 LGHDT, CDR2 YNNKEL (reference sequence). As DNA, the CDR3 is TGTGCCAGCAGCCAAGACTATAGGGAGCTGTTTTTT. Its translation: CASSQDYRELFF.

This chain joins TRBV4-2 and TRBJ2-5, with a possible D match to TRBD2 (6 bases). Germline CDR1 and CDR2: LGHNA and YNFKEQ. The V gene lost 0 bases and the J gene lost 5 bases, with 16 bases spanning the gap. This CDR3 is built from 16 residues. The CDR3: CASSQDDGPEGETQYF. CDR3 in DNA: TGTGCCAGCAGCCAAGATGATGGCCCGGAGGGGGAGACCCAGTACTTC.

The V and J genes are TRBV5-4 and TRBJ1-2, with D maybe TRBD1 (6 bases). V lost 3 bases and J 6 bases, leaving 18 bases between the germline ends. The CDR3 covers 15 residues. The germline V gene encodes CDR1 SGHNT and CDR2 YYREEE (reference sequence). This CDR3 reads CASSWGGPRSDGYTF. The CDR3 DNA reads as TGTGCCAGCAGCTGGGGGGGGCCCAGGTCAGATGGCTACACCTTC.

The chain joins TRBV11-3 to TRBJ2-6; 10 positions agree with TRBD1. The CDR3 sequence is 17 residues long. The germline CDR1 and CDR2 sequences are SGHNT and YENEEA. V lost 5 bases and J lost 1; bases outside the gene matches: 5. This CDR3 is CASSPGQGTSGANVLTF. CDR3 DNA: TGTGCCAGCAGCCCGGGACAGGGGACGTCTGGGGCCAACGTCCTGACTTTC.

CDR3 nucleotides: TGTGCCAGAAGCTTAAAGACAGGGAGACGCAATTCACCCCTCCACTTT. It translates to CARSLKTGRRNSPLHF. The chain couples TRBV5-3 to TRBJ1-6, with TRBD1 matching 7 bases. TRBV5-3 is treated as an ORF (open reading frame) with a function not yet certain. V shed 2 bases, J shed 7 bases, and the junction held 9 bases outside the gene matches. CDR3 length equals 16 residues.

This clone was seen only a few times. The CDR3 DNA reads TGCGCCAGCAGCTTGGGGGAGGATCGGAATCAGCCCCAGCATTTT. This translates into CASSLGEDRNQPQHF. The chain uses TRBV5-1 and TRBJ1-5, with D unclear. Germline-derived CDR1 and CDR2 are SGHRS and YFSETQ. The CDR3 contains 15 residues. Trimming pared 0 bases from V and 4 bases from J, leaving 11 bases between.

The CDR3 here is CASSPGPSTDTQYF. CDR3 nucleotides: TGTGCCAGCAGCCCAGGGCCGAGCACAGATACGCAGTATTTT. The chain recombines TRBV6-5 with TRBJ2-3, with D perhaps matching TRBD1 (5 bases). Germline CDR1 is MNHEY and CDR2 is SVGAGI. This CDR3 is built from 14 residues. Trimming stripped 6 bases from V and 0 bases from J, with 10 bases between.

V is TRBV18 and J is TRBJ1-3; D may be TRBD1 (5 bases). The V gene's germline CDR1 is KGHSH and CDR2 LQKENI. Between the trimmed V and J ends, which lost 0 bases and 0 bases, there was a span of 12 bases. This CDR3 has 17 amino acids. The CDR3 sequence: CASSPPLAGSSGNTIYF. DNA of the CDR3: TGTGCCAGCTCACCACCGCTTGCAGGGTCCTCTGGAAACACCATATATTTT.

V gene TRBV9 combines with J gene TRBJ1-2; D uncertain. The CDR3 extends over 13 amino acids. Trimming shortened V by 5 bases and J by 2 bases, and 10 bases separated the two germline ends. CDR1 and CDR2 (germline): SGDLS, YYNGEE. The CDR3 loop reads CASSLQSNYGYTF. The CDR3 DNA is TGTGCCAGCAGTTTACAGTCGAACTATGGCTACACCTTC.